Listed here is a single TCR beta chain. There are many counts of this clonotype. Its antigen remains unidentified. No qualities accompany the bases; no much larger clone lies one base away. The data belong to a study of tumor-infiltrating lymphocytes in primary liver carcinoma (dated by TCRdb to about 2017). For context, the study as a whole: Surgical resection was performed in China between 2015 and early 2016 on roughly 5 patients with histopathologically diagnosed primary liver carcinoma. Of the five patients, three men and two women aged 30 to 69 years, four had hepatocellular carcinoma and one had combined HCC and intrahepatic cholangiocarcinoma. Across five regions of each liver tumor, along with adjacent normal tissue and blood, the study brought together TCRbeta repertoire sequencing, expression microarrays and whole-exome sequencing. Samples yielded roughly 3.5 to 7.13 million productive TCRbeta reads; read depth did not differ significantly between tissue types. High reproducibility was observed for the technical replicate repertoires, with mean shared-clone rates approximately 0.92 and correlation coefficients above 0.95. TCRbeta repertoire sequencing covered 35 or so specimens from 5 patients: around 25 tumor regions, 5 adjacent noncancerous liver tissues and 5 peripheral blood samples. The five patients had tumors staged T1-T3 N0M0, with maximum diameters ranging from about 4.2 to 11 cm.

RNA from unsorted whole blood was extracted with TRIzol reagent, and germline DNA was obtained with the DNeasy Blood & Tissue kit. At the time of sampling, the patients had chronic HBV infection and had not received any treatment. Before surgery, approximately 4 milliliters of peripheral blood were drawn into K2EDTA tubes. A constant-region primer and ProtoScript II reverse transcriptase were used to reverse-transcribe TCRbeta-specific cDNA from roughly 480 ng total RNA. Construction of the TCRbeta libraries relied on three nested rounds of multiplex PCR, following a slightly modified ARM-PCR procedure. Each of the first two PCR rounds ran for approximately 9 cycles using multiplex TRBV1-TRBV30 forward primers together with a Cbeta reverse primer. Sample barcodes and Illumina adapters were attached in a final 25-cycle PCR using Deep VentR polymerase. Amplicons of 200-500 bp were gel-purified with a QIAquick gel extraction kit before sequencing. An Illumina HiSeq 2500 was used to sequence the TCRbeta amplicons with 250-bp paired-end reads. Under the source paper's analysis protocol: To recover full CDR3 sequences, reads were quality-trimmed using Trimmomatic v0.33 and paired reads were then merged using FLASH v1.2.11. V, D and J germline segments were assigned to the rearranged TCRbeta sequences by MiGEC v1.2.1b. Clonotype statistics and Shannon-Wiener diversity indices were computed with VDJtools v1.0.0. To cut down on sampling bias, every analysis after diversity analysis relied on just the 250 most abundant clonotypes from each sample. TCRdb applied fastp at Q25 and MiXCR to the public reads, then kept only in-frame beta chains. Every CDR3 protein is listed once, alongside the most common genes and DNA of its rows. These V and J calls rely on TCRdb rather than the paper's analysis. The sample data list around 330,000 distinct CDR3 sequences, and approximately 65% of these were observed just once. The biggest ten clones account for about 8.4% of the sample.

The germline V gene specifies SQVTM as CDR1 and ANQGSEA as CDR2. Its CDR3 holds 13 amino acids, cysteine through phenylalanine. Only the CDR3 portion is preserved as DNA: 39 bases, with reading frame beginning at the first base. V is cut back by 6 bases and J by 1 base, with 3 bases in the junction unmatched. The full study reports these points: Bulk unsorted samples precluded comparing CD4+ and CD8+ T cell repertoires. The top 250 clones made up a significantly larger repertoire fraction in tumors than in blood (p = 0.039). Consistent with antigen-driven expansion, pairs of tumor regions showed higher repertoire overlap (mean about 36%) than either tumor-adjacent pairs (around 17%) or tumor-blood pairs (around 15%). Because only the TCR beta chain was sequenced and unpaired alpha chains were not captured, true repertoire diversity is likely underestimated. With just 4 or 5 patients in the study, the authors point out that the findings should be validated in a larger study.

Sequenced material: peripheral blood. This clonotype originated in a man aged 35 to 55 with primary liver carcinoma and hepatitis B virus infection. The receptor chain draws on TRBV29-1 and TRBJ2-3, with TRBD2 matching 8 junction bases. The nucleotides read TGCAGCGTAGGGCGGGGGGGCACAGATACGCAGTATTTT. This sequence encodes CSVGRGGTDTQYF.